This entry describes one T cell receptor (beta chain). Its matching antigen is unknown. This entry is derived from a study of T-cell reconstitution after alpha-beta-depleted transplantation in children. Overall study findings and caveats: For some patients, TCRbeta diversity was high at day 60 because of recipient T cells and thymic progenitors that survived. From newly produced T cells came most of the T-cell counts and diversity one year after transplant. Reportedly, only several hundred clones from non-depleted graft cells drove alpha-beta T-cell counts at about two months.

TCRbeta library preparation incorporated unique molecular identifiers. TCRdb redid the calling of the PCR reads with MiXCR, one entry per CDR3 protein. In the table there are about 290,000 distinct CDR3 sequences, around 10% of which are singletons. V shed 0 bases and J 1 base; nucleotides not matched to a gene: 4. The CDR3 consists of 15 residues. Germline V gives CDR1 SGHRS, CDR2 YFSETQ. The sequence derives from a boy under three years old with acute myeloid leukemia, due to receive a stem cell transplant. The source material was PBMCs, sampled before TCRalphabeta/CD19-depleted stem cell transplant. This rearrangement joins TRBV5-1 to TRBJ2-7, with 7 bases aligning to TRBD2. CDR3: CASSLGASGSYEQYF. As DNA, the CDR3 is TGCGCCAGCAGCTTGGGTGCTAGCGGTTCCTACGAGCAGTACTTC.